The 14 T cell receptor beta chains listed next were all sequenced from one sample in a study of human T cells and chemical hapten exposure. TCRdb recomputed calls from the RACE reads with MiXCR, one row per CDR3 protein. Of about 96,000 distinct CDR3 sequences detected, 9.3% appear once; the ten largest clones hold approximately 2%. Time point in this sample: patch test 2, 6 weeks after DPC sensitization. This sample's treatment: therapeutic diphenylcyclopropenone sensitization with weekly scalp DPC. The input for sequencing was whole blood, taken in connection with sensitization to the hapten diphenylcyclopropenone (DPC). Receptors originate from a woman between 40 and 55 years old with alopecia areata. Some clones in this sample may be carry-over from other donors' samples.

J is TRBJ2-3 and V is TRBV9, with no clear D. CDR1 is SGDLS, CDR2 YYNGEE, per germline. V shed 0 bases and J shed 7 bases, with 18 bases lying between them. The CDR3 runs 16 residues. The CDR3 reads CASSVGPEMRSNTQYF. CDR3 nucleotide sequence: TGTGCCAGCAGCGTAGGGCCGGAGATGAGGTCGAATACGCAGTATTTT.

This clonotype occurred a few times. The chain has TRBV6-2 or TRBV6-3 and TRBJ1-1, with no clear D. Trimming left V 4 bases short and J 1 base short, with 10 bases between. The CDR3 has 14 amino acids. CDR1 and CDR2 from the germline V gene are MNHEY and SVGEGT. The CDR3: CASSWAMENTEAFF. The CDR3 DNA reads TGTGCCAGCAGTTGGGCGATGGAGAACACTGAAGCTTTCTTT.

The chain carries TRBV5-4 and TRBJ2-3; 9 nucleotides match TRBD1. This CDR3 comprises 14 residues. The germline V gene has CDR1 SGHNT and CDR2 YYREEE (reference sequence). V shed 5 bases and J 4 bases; nucleotides not matched to a gene: 5. The CDR3 is CASSYDRGSDTQYF. In nucleotides, the CDR3 is TGTGCCAGCAGTTATGACAGGGGGTCAGATACGCAGTATTTT.

This clonotype was seen more than once but under ten times. This rearrangement joins TRBV11-2 to TRBJ2-5, with D uncertain. CDR1 is SGHAT, CDR2 FQNNGV, per germline. The CDR3 totals 12 residues. V was cut by 6 bases and J by 0 bases, with 5 bases left in between. CDR3 region: CASSPYQETQYF. DNA of the CDR3: TGTGCCAGCAGTCCGTACCAAGAGACCCAGTACTTC. Full variable domain (rest looked up from reference TRBV11-2 and TRBJ2-5): EAGVAQSPRYKIIEKRQSVAFWCNPISGHATLYWYQQILGQGPKLLIQFQNNGVVDDSQLPKDRFSAERLKGVDSTLKIQPAKLEDSAVYLCASSPYQETQYFGPGTRLLVL.

J is TRBJ2-7 and V is TRBV6-5; 8 bases map to TRBD1. V was clipped by 5 bases and J by 0 bases; unmatched bases: 3. Germline V gene sequence: CDR1 MNHEY, CDR2 SVGAGI. This CDR3 has 14 residues. CDR3 DNA: TGTGCCAGCAGTCGGGACAGGAGCTCCTACGAGCAGTACTTC. Protein sequence: CASSRDRSSYEQYF.

This clonotype showed up just a few times. The V call is TRBV28, the J call TRBJ2-7; 8 positions match TRBD1. V lost 2 bases and J lost 3; bases outside the gene matches: 3. Germline V gives CDR1 MDHEN, CDR2 SYDVKM. CDR3 length: 14 residues. This CDR3 reads CASSLTGGLYEQYF. DNA of the CDR3: TGTGCCAGCAGTTTAACAGGGGGGCTCTACGAGCAGTACTTC.

This clonotype showed up just a few times. This chain joins TRBV6-2 or TRBV6-3 and TRBJ2-3; possibly TRBD2 for D (6 bases). Germline-derived CDR1 and CDR2 are MNHEY and SVGEGT. The CDR3 is 14 residues long. The V and J ends lost 8 bases and 2 bases respectively, with 14 bases between them. The CDR3 bases are TGTGCCAGCCACGGGACTTATGACACAGATACGCAGTATTTT. It yields the protein CASHGTYDTDTQYF.

The sample holds many counts of this clonotype. The chain carries TRBV7-9 and TRBJ1-1; D may be TRBD1 (5 bases). The germline V gene has CDR1 SEHNR and CDR2 FQNEAQ (reference sequence). The V end lost 5 bases, the J end lost 4 bases, and 14 bases lay between the germline ends. This CDR3 contains 14 residues. In nucleotides, the CDR3 is TGTGCCAGCAGCAGCGGCCGGGACGCCACTGAAGCTTTCTTT. Amino acids: CASSSGRDATEAFF.

This clonotype was detected ten times or more. The chain has TRBV6-4 and TRBJ2-5; D gene ambiguous. V was cut by 8 bases and J by 5 bases, with 12 bases left in between. Germline values: CDR1 MRHNA, CDR2 SNTAGT. This CDR3 spans 12 amino acids. The CDR3 DNA follows: TGTGCCAGCCTCAATCGGTTTGAGACCCAGTACTTC. Encoded protein: CASLNRFETQYF.

This clonotype has just a few counts. The chain joins TRBV6-6 to TRBJ1-3; 9 bases are a match to TRBD1. The germline V gene encodes CDR1 MNHNY and CDR2 SVGAGI (reference sequence). The junction had 4 bases not matched to a gene; V was cut back by 0 bases and J by 4 bases. CDR3 size: 16 residues. The CDR3 sequence: CASSYSTGQGGNTIYF. CDR3 nucleotides: TGTGCCAGCAGTTACTCTACGGGACAGGGCGGAAACACCATATATTTT.

The CDR3 coding sequence is TGTGCCAGCAGTAAAGGGACTAGCGGCTCCTACGAGCAGTACTTC. Its protein product is CASSKGTSGSYEQYF. The J gene is TRBJ2-7, the V gene TRBV6-2 or TRBV6-3, with 11 bases that match TRBD2. The germline CDR1 and CDR2 sequences are MNHEY and SVGEGT. The V segment lost 5 bases and the J segment 0 bases; nucleotides outside the gene matches: 3. The CDR3 is made up of 15 amino acids.

This chain uses TRBV28 with TRBJ2-7, with 7 bases that match TRBD1. This CDR3 spans 14 amino acids. The J segment lost 2 bases and the V segment lost 7 bases, leaving 8 bases of the junction unmatched. Germline V gene lookup returns CDR1 MDHEN and CDR2 SYDVKM. CDR3 sequence reads: CASNYRGDTYEQYF. The CDR3 DNA reads as TGTGCCAGCAACTACAGGGGCGACACCTACGAGCAGTACTTC.

This clonotype turned up a few times. This chain joins TRBV27 and TRBJ2-7, with D perhaps matching TRBD2 (6 bases). Germline V CDR1 and CDR2: MNHEY, SMNVEV (reference sequence). CDR3 size: 12 residues. The V and J ends lost 6 bases and 7 bases respectively, with 13 bases between them. CDR3 coding DNA: TGTGCCAGCAGGGGACTGCGTTGGGAGCAGTACTTC. Translated: CASRGLRWEQYF.

Comments on this clonotype: This may be a read error, as it is one base from a much larger clone. No DNA is shown, since the ends of the CDR3 on it are uncertain; the CDR3 is the one TCRdb lists. This chain connects TRBV28 to TRBJ2-2; the table's D gene call, TRBD1, was not cross checked with the DNA. CDR1 is MDHEN, CDR2 SYDVKM, per germline. Counting both end residues, the CDR3 totals 19 amino acids. Here the CDR3 reads CASSTSLGGTGVNTGELFF.